This record covers a single TCR beta chain. Its antigen is unidentified. CDR3 size: 17 residues. Germline V gives CDR1 LNHDA, CDR2 SQIVND (reference sequence). The germline V and J ends were trimmed by 5 bases and 0 bases, with 19 bases remaining between them. This sample stems from a study of T cell responses to AZD1222 COVID-19 vaccine. Study context: Combined were second doses at about 4 or about 12 weeks.

Study-wide points: Just 6 or 7 people given AZD1222 tested seropositive at baseline. The repertoires were collected only after the peak T cell response. At 160-218 and 743-854, vaccine-associated CD4 TCRs were dominant, and they spanned spike.

Sequencing was performed with immunoSEQ multiplex PCR; in TCRdb, only in-frame clones are kept and a portion is missing. Counted here are 140,000 to 150,000 clones, 93% occurring once; the ten biggest clones make up roughly 5%. The chain uses TRBV19 and TRBJ1-1; D possibly corresponds to TRBD1 (6 bases). Sequences were derived from peripheral blood, sampled on day 0 of AZD1222 vaccination. The clonotype originates from an adult in good health. CDR3 residues: CASSPTKGDKLNTEAFF. CDR3 nucleotide sequence: TGTGCCAGTAGTCCTACCAAGGGGGACAAGCTGAACACTGAAGCTTTCTTT.